This T cell receptor (beta chain) is drawn from a study of T cell responses to AZD1222 COVID-19 vaccine. Study outcomes and limitations: Vaccine-related CD4 TCRs covered spike, predominating at 160-218 and 743-854. The breadth and depth of Spike-specific TCRs increased once two AZD1222 doses had been given.

The protocol was immunoSEQ multiplex PCR, while the TCRdb copy is restricted to in-frame clones and leaves out a portion. The sample gives 200,000 to 250,000 clones, approximately 94% of which show up once; over 1.5% is in the top ten. J was trimmed by 0 bases and V by 1 base; bases with no gene match: 4. CDR1 is KGHSH, CDR2 LQKENI, per germline. This CDR3 region has 16 residues. On this clone: Its antigen is not identified.

The input for sequencing was peripheral blood, taken 28 days after the second dose of the MenACWY control vaccine. This clonotype was obtained from an adult who received the MenACWY meningococcal vaccine as a control. The J gene is TRBJ2-7, the V gene TRBV18; 9 bases line up with TRBD2. In DNA form, the CDR3 reads TGTGCCAGCTCACCACAGCTGACTAGCGGCTCCTACGAGCAGTACTTC. It translates to CASSPQLTSGSYEQYF. The full variable domain, rest sourced from reference TRBV18 and TRBJ2-7, is NAGVMQNPRHLVRRRGQEARLRCSPMKGHSHVYWYRQLPEEGLKFMVYLQKENIIDESGMPKERFSAEFPKEGPSILRIQQVVRGDSAAYFCASSPQLTSGSYEQYFGPGTRLTVT.